The T cell receptor beta chain described here comes from a study of blood T cell repertoires in COVID-19. On the study more broadly: From the United States, Italy and Spain came samples of acute and convalescent COVID-19.

Assay used: immunoSEQ multiplex PCR; TCRdb lists only in-frame clones, some missing. The table shows about 230,000 clones, with approximately 84% occurring only once. This TCR came from a man aged 35 to 55 with acute or convalescent COVID-19. What was sequenced was peripheral blood.

CDR3: CAWSVRTPEPLHF. CDR3 bases: TGTGCCTGGAGTGTACGGACTCCCGAACCCCTCCACTTT. This chain links TRBV30 with TRBJ1-6; D gene unclear. CDR1 and CDR2 (germline): GTSNPN, SVGIG (reference sequence). V was cut by 0 bases and J by 12 bases, with 12 bases left in between. The CDR3 is 13 residues long.